The 20 T cell receptor beta chains below come from one sample, sequenced in a study of cytomegalovirus exposure and HLA in healthy donors. It was with 60 Vbeta and 13 Jbeta primers that the PCR ran. Sequenced by immunoSEQ multiplex PCR; TCRdb stores in-frame clones only, minus some. Of approximately 100,000 clones listed, roughly three quarters were seen once; the top ten hold 4.1%. The sample comprised PBMCs. The receptor source for this set is a man aged 35-49 years in good health and CMV-seronegative.

The chain combines TRBV10-3 with TRBJ2-5, with TRBD2 matching 13 bases. There are 15 residues in the CDR3. V lost 7 bases and J lost 2; bases outside the gene matches: 4. Germline lookup yields CDR1 ENHRY and CDR2 SYGVKD. This CDR3 reads CAIKGTSGEQETQYF. As DNA, the CDR3 is TGTGCCATCAAGGGGACTAGCGGGGAACAAGAGACCCAGTACTTC.

V usage is TRBV7-8 and J usage is TRBJ1-1; TRBD1 matches at 7 bases. CDR1 SGHVS and CDR2 FQNEAQ come from the germline V gene. The CDR3 loop spans 16 amino acids. V shed 0 bases and J 1 base; nucleotides not matched to a gene: 5. CDR3 sequence reads: CASSLAGRGKNTEAFF. Written as DNA, the CDR3 is TGTGCCAGCAGCTTAGCGGGCAGGGGGAAGAACACTGAAGCTTTCTTT.

The genes are TRBV2 and TRBJ1-1; no definite D call. This CDR3 comprises 14 residues. Germline lookup yields CDR1 SNHLY and CDR2 FYNNEI. In DNA, the CDR3 is TGTGCAAGCTCCCCCGTGTCCTCGAACACTGAAGCTTTCTTT. Translating gives CASSPVSSNTEAFF. Full variable domain (remainder filled in from reference TRBV2 and TRBJ1-1): EPEVTQTPSHQVTQMGQEVILRCVPISNHLYFYWYRQILGQKVEFLVSFYNNEISEKSEIFDDQFSVERPDGSNFTLKIRSTKLEDSAMYFCASSPVSSNTEAFFGQGTRLTVV.

The J gene is TRBJ1-5, the V gene TRBV29-1; tentative D call: TRBD1 (5 bases). Germline assignment: CDR1 SQVTM and CDR2 ANQGSEA. The CDR3 length is 12 residues. The V and J ends lost 4 bases and 6 bases respectively, with 10 bases between them. This CDR3 reads CSVGGRGQPQHF. CDR3 bases: TGCAGCGTTGGGGGAAGGGGTCAGCCCCAGCATTTT. The full variable domain, in which reference TRBV29-1 and TRBJ1-5 provide the parts outside the CDR3, is SAVISQKPSRDICQRGTSLTIQCQVDSQVTMMFWYRQQPGQSLTLIATANQGSEATYESGFVIDKFPISRPNLTFSTLTVSNMSPEDSSIYLCSVGGRGQPQHFGDGTRLSIL.

This clone was observed a handful of times. At one of its ends the junction is not consistent with the germline gene, which may arise from a read error. Different DNA sequences within this sample yield the same CDR3. The chain employs TRBV4-1 and TRBJ1-6, with TRBD1 matching over 7 bases. The CDR3 runs 15 residues. From germline, CDR1 is MGHRA and CDR2 YSYEKL. The DNA for the CDR3 is TGCGCCAGCAGCCAAGAGCACAGGGGTAATTCCCCCCTCCACTTT. Protein product: CASSQEHRGNSPLHF.

The chain links TRBV6-6 to TRBJ1-1; no definite D call. This CDR3 has 11 residues. V dropped 10 bases and J dropped 11 bases, with 17 bases sitting between them. In germline, CDR1 is MNHNY, CDR2 SVGAGI (reference sequence). CDR3 protein: CATTQSGEAFF. The CDR3 DNA reads TGTGCCACCACCCAGAGCGGGGAGGCTTTCTTT.

The CDR3 region is CASSLGSGGYNEQFF. CDR3 in DNA: TGTGCCAGCAGCTTAGGAAGCGGCGGATACAATGAGCAGTTCTTC. The rearrangement uses TRBV7-2 and TRBJ2-1; a possible D gene is TRBD2 (5 bases). The CDR3 sequence is 15 residues long. Trimming removed 1 base from V and 4 bases from J, with 11 bases in between. Per the germline V gene, CDR1 is SGHTA and CDR2 is FQGNSA.

The V gene is TRBV7-3, the J gene TRBJ2-5; 7 bases align to TRBD1. The V and J ends lost 1 base and 5 bases, in that order; junction bases with no gene match: 7. From germline, CDR1 is SGHTA and CDR2 FQGTGA. This CDR3 has 15 amino acids. The CDR3 DNA reads TGTGCCAGCAGCTTAAACAGGGGAGAAGGGGAGACCCAGTACTTC. Its protein product is CASSLNRGEGETQYF. The full variable domain, rest sourced from reference TRBV7-3 and TRBJ2-5, is GAGVSQTPSNKVTEKGKYVELRCDPISGHTALYWYRQSLGQGPEFLIYFQGTGAADDSGLPNDRFFAVRPEGSVSTLKIQRTERGDSAVYLCASSLNRGEGETQYFGPGTRLLVL.

This clone has only a few counts. This chain joins TRBV7-6 and TRBJ1-1; 9 bases match TRBD1. The CDR3 contains 15 residues. V lost 5 bases, J lost 11 bases, and 15 bases stayed unmatched. Germline V gene lookup returns CDR1 SGHVS and CDR2 FNYEAQ. DNA of the CDR3: TGTGCCAGCAGCGGGGGGACAGGGACCTCGTTCATGGCTTTCTTT. Translated: CASSGGTGTSFMAFF.

V gene TRBV27 combines with J gene TRBJ2-1, with a weak D call TRBD2 (6 bases). V lost 2 bases and J 2 bases, leaving 16 bases between the germline ends. CDR1 and CDR2 from the germline V gene are MNHEY and SMNVEV (reference sequence). The CDR3 length is 17 residues. The CDR3 nucleotides are TGTGCCAGCAGTTTAAGGTACGGCGGGGACCCCTACAATGAGCAGTTCTTC. Protein: CASSLRYGGDPYNEQFF.

This clone was seen a handful of times. V gene TRBV27 combines with J gene TRBJ1-2; the match to TRBD1 covers 8 bases. The CDR3 sequence is 18 residues long. Looked up from germline, CDR1 is MNHEY and CDR2 is SMNVEV (reference sequence). The V gene end was trimmed by 5 bases and the J gene end by 2 bases; junction bases not matched to a gene: 16. CDR3 sequence (DNA): TGTGCCAGCAGTGCAACCGGGACAGGTCTACTCGTGAACTATGGCTACACCTTC. It yields the protein CASSATGTGLLVNYGYTF.

The chain uses TRBV4-2 and TRBJ1-5; D might be TRBD1 (5 bases). This CDR3 comprises 12 residues. The ends were cut back, 6 bases at V and 7 bases at J, with 10 bases in the middle. Germline CDR1 LGHNA, CDR2 YNFKEQ. The CDR3 bases are TGTGCCAGCAGTCAGAAGGGGCAGCCCCAGCATTTT. Translated, it gives CASSQKGQPQHF.

The table lists this clone with a few counts. The V gene is TRBV14, the J gene TRBJ1-2, with D maybe TRBD1 (5 bases). This CDR3 contains 14 residues. Germline V gene sequence: CDR1 SGHDN, CDR2 FVKESK. Trimming took 4 bases from V and 8 from J, leaving 17 bases between them. In DNA form, the CDR3 reads TGTGCCAGCAGCCTCGCCGGGACTGCGAACGGCTACACCTTC. The encoded protein is CASSLAGTANGYTF.

V is TRBV5-1 and J is TRBJ1-1; 9 bases match TRBD1. The junction had 10 bases not matched to a gene; V was cut back by 4 bases and J by 6 bases. The germline V gene encodes CDR1 SGHRS and CDR2 YFSETQ. There are 15 residues in the CDR3. CDR3 residues: CASSGTGGDSAEAFF. CDR3 coding DNA: TGCGCCAGCAGCGGAACAGGGGGCGATTCGGCTGAAGCTTTCTTT.

The chain recombines TRBV10-1 with TRBJ2-3, with a weak D call TRBD1 (5 bases). V gave up 0 bases and J gave up 5 bases, with 9 bases separating them. Germline CDR1 reads WNHNN; CDR2 reads SYGVQD (reference sequence). The length of the CDR3 is 14 residues. The CDR3 nucleotides are TGCGCCAGCAGTGAGTCCGGCAGGGAAGATACGCAGTATTTT. Amino acid sequence: CASSESGREDTQYF.

The chain employs TRBV2 and TRBJ1-1; D is ambiguous. Trimming pared 5 bases from V and 1 base from J, leaving 8 bases between. CDR3 length equals 13 residues. CDR1 is SNHLY, CDR2 FYNNEI, per germline. CDR3 DNA: TGTGCCAGCAGTTTAACAGCGAACACTGAAGCTTTCTTT. Translating gives CASSLTANTEAFF.

This clone was seen just once. This sequence joins TRBV7-2 and TRBJ1-5; tentatively, D is TRBD1 (5 bases). Germline V gives CDR1 SGHTA, CDR2 FQGNSA. The CDR3 covers 15 residues. V lost 3 bases and J 6 bases, leaving 15 bases between the germline ends. Here the CDR3 reads CASSLGIQGSQPQHF. DNA of the CDR3: TGTGCCAGCAGCTTGGGCATCCAGGGTAGTCAGCCCCAGCATTTT.

In this sample, this clone is medium-sized (0.01 to 0.1%). At the DNA level, this CDR3 is encoded by other sequences in the same sample as well. This sequence joins TRBV15 and TRBJ1-5; D gene unclear. V lost 8 bases and J 2 bases, leaving 7 bases between the germline ends. From germline, CDR1 is LNHNV and CDR2 YYDKDF (reference sequence). The CDR3 is 12 amino acids. The chain's CDR3 is CATSSGNQPQHF. In DNA form, the CDR3 reads TGTGCCACCTCTTCGGGCAATCAGCCCCAGCATTTT. Filled out from reference TRBV15 and TRBJ1-5, the complete variable domain reads DAMVIQNPRYQVTQFGKPVTLSCSQTLNHNVMYWYQQKSSQAPKLLFHYYDKDFNNEADTPDNFQSRRPNTSFCFLDIRSPGLGDTAMYLCATSSGNQPQHFGDGTRLSIL.

This clone occurred once. The rearrangement joins TRBV5-6 to TRBJ2-1; 8 bases align to TRBD2. From germline, CDR1 is SGHDT and CDR2 YYEEEE. The CDR3 is made up of 13 amino acids. Losses at the gene ends were 4 bases for V and 5 bases for J; bases not matched to a gene: 2. CDR3 amino acids: CASSRRGDNEQFF. The CDR3 DNA reads as TGTGCCAGCAGCCGGCGGGGGGACAATGAGCAGTTCTTC.

The sample holds a few counts of this clone. CDR3 amino acids: CASTERQGGWNEQFF. Written as DNA, the CDR3 is TGCGCCAGCACCGAGCGACAGGGGGGGTGGAATGAGCAGTTCTTC. The J gene is TRBJ2-1, the V gene TRBV10-1, with 9 positions matching TRBD1. The CDR3 runs to 15 residues. In germline, CDR1 is WNHNN, CDR2 SYGVQD (reference sequence). V dropped 7 bases and J dropped 7; count of bases not matched to a gene: 11.